A single TCR beta chain is shown here with its context. As yet, its antigen is unknown. In germline, CDR1 is MNHEY, CDR2 SVGAGI. The CDR3 has 13 residues. V was shortened by 5 bases and J by 4 bases, with 9 bases between the two germline ends. One entry per CDR3 protein results from TCRdb running MiXCR on the reads. The data contain roughly 500,000 distinct CDR3 sequences, approximately 42% of them singletons. This record belongs to a study of T cell repertoires in cytomegalovirus infection. At the level of the study: Public TCR beta signatures provided an indication of both CMV infection and a matching HLA type.

The sample was cultured PBMCs, taken from culture after CMV antigen stimulation. This chain joins TRBV6-5 and TRBJ1-3; D remains ambiguous. This clonotype originated in a human donor in good health (CMV status not recorded). Some clones in this sample may be carry-over from other donors' samples. CDR3 bases: TGTGCCAGCAGTCGAGACCTGGGAAACACCATATATTTT. Amino acids: CASSRDLGNTIYF.